What follows are 6 T cell receptor beta chains derived from one specimen sequenced in a study of response to subunit inactivated influenza vaccine. Using its own MiXCR run on the RT-PCR reads, TCRdb lists one record per CDR3 protein. The table lists a few hundred thousand distinct CDR3 sequences, around 11% of them singletons. These sequences were also reported in another study, on T cells expressing NK-cell markers. This second report adds: The authors made TCR beta cDNA libraries by 5'RACE template switching. This switching added a universal primer site and UMIs.

Sequencing used PBMCs from blood, obtained on the day of vaccination. The receptors derive from a man aged 50-59 years who received an inactivated influenza vaccine.

This clonotype was seen just once. The V gene is TRBV5-6, the J gene TRBJ1-5; D remains ambiguous. Germline CDR1 and CDR2: SGHDT and YYEEEE. The CDR3 loop spans 12 amino acids. Trimming pared 1 base from V and 9 bases from J, leaving 8 bases between. The CDR3 reads CASSLSLGPQHF. As DNA, the CDR3 is TGTGCCAGCAGCTTGTCCCTCGGGCCCCAGCATTTT.

This clonotype has more than one count but fewer than ten. The chain has TRBV14 and TRBJ1-2; D perhaps matches TRBD1 (5 bases). The CDR3 sequence is 14 residues long. Germline V gene lookup returns CDR1 SGHDN and CDR2 FVKESK. The ends were cut back, 0 bases at V and 7 bases at J, with 12 bases in the middle. The CDR3 reads CASSQDFGGGGYTF. The CDR3, as DNA: TGTGCCAGCAGCCAAGATTTTGGCGGGGGTGGCTACACCTTC.

The chain links TRBV7-2 to TRBJ2-1, with TRBD1 matching 11 bases. The CDR3 has 14 amino acids. The trim removed 7 bases at V and 7 bases at J, leaving 6 bases unmatched. The germline gives CDR1 SGHTA, CDR2 FQGNSA. CDR3 in DNA: TGTGCCAGCACCCGGGACAGGGGGAGGAATGAGCAGTTCTTC. As protein: CASTRDRGRNEQFF.

This clonotype was found many times. This chain uses TRBV6-2 or TRBV6-3 with TRBJ2-7; no reliable D call. Germline lookup yields CDR1 MNHEY and CDR2 SVGEGT. The CDR3 spans 13 residues. The V gene lost 5 bases and the J gene lost 3 bases, with 11 bases spanning the gap. CDR3 in amino acids: CASSDGPYYEQYF. CDR3 sequence (DNA): TGTGCCAGCAGTGACGGGCCTTACTACGAGCAGTACTTC.

This chain connects TRBV11-2 to TRBJ2-3; D is possibly TRBD1 or TRBD2 (5 bases each). The CDR3 loop spans 20 amino acids. The V and J ends lost 0 bases and 2 bases respectively, with 24 bases between them. Germline V lookup: CDR1 SGHAT, CDR2 FQNNGV. The CDR3 here is CASSLDPGREPMGDTDTQYF. In nucleotides, the CDR3 is TGTGCCAGCAGCTTAGATCCGGGCAGGGAGCCCATGGGGGACACAGATACGCAGTATTTT.

This clonotype has more than one count but fewer than ten. The CDR3 reads CASSPTRGIVETQYF. CDR3 nucleotide sequence: TGTGCCAGCAGTCCAACACGTGGGATTGTGGAGACCCAGTACTTC. The rearrangement joins TRBV12-3 or TRBV12-4 to TRBJ2-5; D not resolved. Trimming removed 5 bases from V and 5 bases from J, with 18 bases in between. The CDR3 is 15 amino acids.